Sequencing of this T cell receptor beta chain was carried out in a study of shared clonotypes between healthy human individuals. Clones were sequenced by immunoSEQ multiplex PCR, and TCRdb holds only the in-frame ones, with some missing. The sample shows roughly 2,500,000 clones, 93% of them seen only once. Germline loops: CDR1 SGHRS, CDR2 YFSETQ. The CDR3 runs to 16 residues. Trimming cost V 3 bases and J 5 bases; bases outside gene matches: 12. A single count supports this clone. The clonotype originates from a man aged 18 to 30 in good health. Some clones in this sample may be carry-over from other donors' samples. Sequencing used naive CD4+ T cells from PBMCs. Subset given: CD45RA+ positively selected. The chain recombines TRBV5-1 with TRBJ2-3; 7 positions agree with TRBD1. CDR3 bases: TGCGCCAGCAGCTATTCACCGGGACAGCTGATAGATACGCAGTATTTT. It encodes CASSYSPGQLIDTQYF.